The T cell receptor beta chain described here comes from a study of T cell responses to AZD1222 COVID-19 vaccine. Whole-study findings and limits: White British donors predominated, females outnumbered males, and clonal diversity was possibly underestimated. After two AZD1222 doses, spike-specific TCR breadth and depth rose versus day 0.

The assay was immunoSEQ multiplex PCR, and TCRdb's table has in-frame clones only and misses some. The repertoire holds tens of thousands of clones, with 80% as singletons. Germline assignment: CDR1 MNHNY and CDR2 SVGAGI (reference sequence). This CDR3 region has 14 residues. V was trimmed by 3 bases and J by 0 bases, leaving 8 bases between them. Recipients boosted at about 4 weeks or about 12 weeks are pooled. As to this clone: Its antigen remains unknown.

This chain uses TRBV6-6 with TRBJ2-5; perhaps TRBD2 as D (5 bases). This TCR was recovered from an adult who received the AZD1222 COVID-19 vaccine. The sample in question was peripheral blood, obtained 28 days after the second AZD1222 dose. The CDR3 nucleotides read TGTGCCAGCAGTTATGGACTGGACCAAGAGACCCAGTACTTC. This codes for CASSYGLDQETQYF.